The T cell receptor (beta chain) described here comes from a study of cytomegalovirus exposure and HLA in healthy donors. In the PCR, 60 Vbeta and 13 Jbeta primers were used. Generated by immunoSEQ multiplex PCR, the TCRdb table keeps only in-frame clones and is missing some. This sample contains roughly 33,000 clones. Study results and caveats: The authors enumerated over 150 TCR beta chains as linked to cytomegalovirus.

The donors (healthy individuals) were bone marrow donors. The CDR3 covers 17 residues. J lost 6 bases, V lost 0 bases, and 10 bases had no gene match. Germline CDR1 LGHNA, CDR2 YNFKEQ. Notes on this clone: Its antigen is unknown.

This receptor was taken from a woman aged 40-49 years in good health and CMV-seropositive. The sequenced sample consisted of PBMCs. This chain connects TRBV4-2 to TRBJ2-1; 8 bases fit TRBD1. The CDR3 sequence: CASSQDLPDRGFNEQFF. The DNA of the CDR3 is TGTGCCAGCAGCCAAGATTTACCAGACAGGGGTTTCAATGAGCAGTTCTTC.